The rows below give T cell receptor beta chains drawn from one sample of a study of blood T cell repertoires in COVID-19. Profiled with immunoSEQ multiplex PCR; TCRdb holds only in-frame clones, not every one. The repertoire holds roughly 260,000 clones, approximately 77% seen once, with less than 4% in the top ten. The sequencing input was peripheral blood. The source is a woman under 30 with acute or convalescent COVID-19. The CDR3 runs from the conserved cysteine through the conserved F or W.

j_call | v_call | cdr3_aa
TRBJ1-6 | TRBV19 | CASSIGQGNSPLHF
TRBJ2-7 | TRBV7-6 | CASSLERQGIDEQYF
TRBJ2-7 | TRBV6-1 | CASSENRGNYEQYF
TRBJ1-2 | TRBV29-1 | CSVEPGRDYGYTF
TRBJ2-2 | TRBV5-1 | CASRQGAGTGELFF
TRBJ2-1 | TRBV29-1 | CSVGILAGGYNEQFF
TRBJ2-1 | TRBV7-6 | CASSLDLLSGDSEQFF
TRBJ2-7 | TRBV7-9 | CASSPSGDYEQYF
TRBJ2-1 | TRBV7-9 | CASSPTTGLQITYDNEQFF
TRBJ2-5 | TRBV24-1 | CATSARSGNVETQYF
TRBJ2-1 | TRBV4-2 | CASSQDLLAGTHEQFF
TRBJ2-5 | TRBV30 | CAWSPDWEETQYF
TRBJ1-2 | TRBV5-1 | CASSSGQGNFGYTF
TRBJ2-5 | TRBV6-5 | CASSYSTGTLGETQYF
TRBJ1-6 | TRBV28 | CASSERNSPLHF
TRBJ1-1 | TRBV2 | CASSRGVNTEAFF
TRBJ2-7 | TRBV15 | CATSSQGWVGEQYF
TRBJ2-2 | TRBV7-3 | CASSFPSGGTNTGELFF
TRBJ2-7 | TRBV6-5 | CATRTVSYEQYF
TRBJ2-7 | TRBV7-7 | CASSLAPLDRGFHEQYF
TRBJ2-7 | TRBV13 | CASSALADYEQYF
TRBJ2-5 | TRBV6-6 | CASSYGGSEQETQYF
TRBJ1-4 | TRBV18 | CASSPLRRTDLMEKLFF
TRBJ1-2 | TRBV3-1/TRBV3-2 | CASSPGGGTYGYTF
TRBJ2-1 | TRBV28 | CASGGPGNEQFF
TRBJ2-7 | TRBV5-6 | CASSLGRGRLYEQYF
TRBJ2-7 | TRBV27 | CASSFATGQYEQYF
TRBJ2-7 | TRBV19 | CASSPGTAYEQYF
TRBJ1-5 | TRBV7-4 | CASSPRQTSNQPQHF
TRBJ2-3 | TRBV5-6 | CASSLETWPSTDTQYF
TRBJ2-1 | TRBV4-3 | CASSQVGGEQFF
TRBJ1-2 | TRBV4-3 | CASSQDSGSVSDYGYTF
TRBJ2-7 | TRBV7-9 | CASTIQKSYEQYF
TRBJ2-1 | TRBV24-1 | CATSDWAGISYNEQFF
TRBJ1-1 | TRBV7-9 | CASSLNPGAGTEAFF
TRBJ2-3 | TRBV30 | CAWRGMRELDTQYF
TRBJ1-2 | TRBV9 | CASSVGGGNYGYTF
TRBJ2-7 | TRBV6-5 | CASTAGTATNGEQYF
TRBJ2-7 | TRBV9 | CASSVSGDLSEQYF
TRBJ1-6 | TRBV5-8 | CASSLGQGAFSPLHF
TRBJ2-1 | TRBV24-1 | CATSEQGPRGYNEQFF